A selection of T cell receptor beta chains follows, all from one sample in a study of T-cell reconstitution after alpha-beta-depleted transplantation in children. Using its own MiXCR run on the PCR reads, TCRdb lists one record per CDR3 protein. The sample contains a few hundred thousand distinct CDR3 sequences, approximately 13% of which appear only once. This specimen consisted of PBMCs from the stem cell graft donor, obtained from the stem cell graft. Receptors originate from a human donor who donated a stem cell graft to a child with combined immunodeficiency. Both conserved end residues are part of each CDR3.

V	J	CDR3
TRBV20-1	TRBJ2-7	CSALSPTGGYYEQYF
TRBV7-2	TRBJ2-7	CASSLLYEQYF
TRBV15	TRBJ1-5	CATSRDSRGVEPQHF
TRBV7-3	TRBJ1-1	CASSVKPPEAFF
TRBV5-1	TRBJ2-7	CASRREQGSYEQYF
TRBV5-1	TRBJ2-3	CASQGLAGDADTQYF
TRBV7-8	TRBJ2-3	CASSSPLPLSTDTQYF
TRBV2	TRBJ2-1	CASSESRLGYNEQFF
TRBV12-3/TRBV12-4	TRBJ2-1	CASSLARLAAQKDNEQFF
TRBV7-8	TRBJ2-7	CASSLGRFGGRRGEQYF
TRBV28	TRBJ2-6	CASSPQLQGAGANVLTF
TRBV6-2/TRBV6-3	TRBJ2-7	CASSYNRGLAAYEQYF
TRBV20-1	TRBJ1-4	CSATQGVGEKLFF
TRBV12-3/TRBV12-4	TRBJ1-5	CASSLSRGSIGGSLGPQHF
TRBV10-3	TRBJ2-2	CAITSQKSAHRELFF
TRBV2	TRBJ2-5	CASSDDRTSDQETQYF
TRBV7-6	TRBJ1-2	CASSLGTGQGGYTF
TRBV27	TRBJ2-5	CASSLSGLSVFSETQYF
TRBV12-3/TRBV12-4	TRBJ1-3	CASSWDSPVGTIYF
TRBV10-3	TRBJ2-5	CAIRKGTEETQYF
TRBV20-1	TRBJ2-5	CSARPAHIGETQYF
TRBV7-7	TRBJ2-3	CASAAGPFPDTQYF
TRBV7-9	TRBJ2-7	CASSPRVAEQYF
TRBV10-2	TRBJ2-7	CASGAGNSYEQYF
TRBV29-1	TRBJ2-1	CSVEDRSSYNEQFF
TRBV29-1	TRBJ1-1	CSADSWDTEAFF
TRBV29-1	TRBJ2-3	CSVGQTPDTQYF
TRBV19	TRBJ1-5	CASSILFDRSNQPQHF
TRBV10-3	TRBJ2-5	CAISEAGMMETQYF
TRBV11-1	TRBJ2-1	CASSLAGTGIIENEQFF
TRBV4-3	TRBJ2-7	CASSQDWAGGHTYEQYF
TRBV2	TRBJ2-7	CASRVWDSTYEQYF
TRBV29-1	TRBJ2-1	CSVEPQGLAGVGEQFF
TRBV6-5	TRBJ1-2	CASSYSRFAVHGYTF
TRBV10-3	TRBJ2-3	CAISASGPPGDSQYF
TRBV7-6	TRBJ2-3	CASSPDRGRTDTQYF
TRBV12-3/TRBV12-4	TRBJ2-2	CASSLVSTGELFF
TRBV7-6	TRBJ2-3	CASSLLSGATDTQYF
TRBV12-3/TRBV12-4	TRBJ2-7	CASSLNGEQYF
TRBV12-3/TRBV12-4	TRBJ2-1	CASSLLYGNNEQFF
TRBV7-3	TRBJ2-7	CASSLRSGPYEQYF
TRBV6-5	TRBJ1-6	CASSSSDSPLHF
TRBV7-2	TRBJ1-3	CASSFWEGAPGNTIYF
TRBV4-2	TRBJ1-2	CASSQREQAAGYTF
TRBV7-8	TRBJ1-5	CASSLATGLGQPQHF
TRBV5-6	TRBJ1-1	CASSLYIRNTEAFF
TRBV7-8	TRBJ1-2	CASSLLGSGYTF
TRBV18	TRBJ2-5	CASSPGQAEETQYF
TRBV28	TRBJ2-5	CASSQRPRGYQETQYF
TRBV7-9	TRBJ2-7	CASSPAGTSEYYEQYF
TRBV4-2	TRBJ1-2	CASSQVLSGGYTF
TRBV29-1	TRBJ1-4	CSYLSLGALFF
TRBV29-1	TRBJ2-7	CSVETAGIYEQYF
TRBV5-1	TRBJ2-6	CASSIGQGLYGANVLTF
TRBV2	TRBJ2-7	CASRPDRGPGYEQYF
TRBV4-3	TRBJ2-1	CASSQDGGASGPYNEQFF
TRBV10-3	TRBJ2-7	CAISTSRGVDEQYF
TRBV12-3/TRBV12-4	TRBJ1-2	CASSRTGVYWYGYTF
TRBV7-9	TRBJ2-3	CASSLMADTQYF